These 4 T cell receptor beta chains were all obtained from the same sample, sequenced in a study of vaccination and CD4 T cells after COVID-19. Cultured CD4+ T cell DNA was sequenced using the Oncomine TCR Beta short-read assay. From the PCR reads, TCRdb called clonotypes with MiXCR, one entry per CDR3 protein. The table lists more than 10,000 distinct CDR3 sequences, roughly 70% of them singletons. This sample's treatment: roughly 11-day PBMC culture with coronavirus spike peptide pools or control peptides (ViraFEST assay). Their specific antigens are unknown. Material: CD4+ T cells from blood, cultured in vitro. These TCRs come from a human donor who had recovered from COVID-19.

In this sample, this clonotype turned up once. This chain links TRBV20-1 with TRBJ1-3; D unclear. Germline CDR1 and CDR2: DFQATT and SNEGSKA (reference sequence). This CDR3 has 13 residues. The V and J ends lost 3 bases and 4 bases respectively, with 10 bases between them. The CDR3 nucleotides read TGCAGTGCTAGGGGCCCCGGGGGAAACACCATATATTTT. This encodes CSARGPGGNTIYF.

The chain has TRBV29-1 and TRBJ2-1, with D perhaps matching TRBD1 or TRBD2 (5 bases each). Germline CDR1 and CDR2: SQVTM and ANQGSEA. V lost 7 bases and J lost 0, with 13 bases in between. CDR3 size: 14 residues. CDR3 sequence (DNA): TGCAGCGCCCGGGGCAGGAGCTCCTACAATGAGCAGTTCTTC. Its translation is CSARGRSSYNEQFF.

This chain links TRBV30 with TRBJ2-7; 7 bases align to TRBD1. The J segment lost 1 base and the V segment lost 4 bases, leaving 7 bases of the junction unmatched. Germline V gene lookup returns CDR1 GTSNPN and CDR2 SVGIG (reference sequence). The CDR3 length is 14 residues. CDR3 DNA: TGTGCCTGGAACCCCGGGACAGTGTCCTACGAGCAGTACTTC. Translation: CAWNPGTVSYEQYF.

The chain joins TRBV2 to TRBJ2-5, with D hard to call. The V end lost 3 bases, the J end lost 3 bases, and 11 bases lay between the germline ends. The CDR3 loop spans 14 amino acids. Germline CDR1 SNHLY, CDR2 FYNNEI. CDR3 nucleotides: TGTGCCAGCAGTGATTGGCGTATGGAAGAGACCCAGTACTTC. Its translation is CASSDWRMEETQYF.